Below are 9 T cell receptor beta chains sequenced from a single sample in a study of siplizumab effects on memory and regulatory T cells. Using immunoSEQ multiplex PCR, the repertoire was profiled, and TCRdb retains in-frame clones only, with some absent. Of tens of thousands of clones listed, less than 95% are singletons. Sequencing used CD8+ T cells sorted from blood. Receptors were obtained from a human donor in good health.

CDR3 coding DNA: TGTGCCAGCAGCGCGACCACCCCCAGCTCCTACAATGAGCAGTTCTTC. Translating gives CASSATTPSSYNEQFF. The chain is built from TRBV7-7 and TRBJ2-1; D is undetermined. V was cut by 5 bases and J by 0 bases, with 14 bases left in between. The CDR3 runs 16 residues. Per the germline V gene, CDR1 is SSHAT and CDR2 is FNYEAQ (reference sequence).

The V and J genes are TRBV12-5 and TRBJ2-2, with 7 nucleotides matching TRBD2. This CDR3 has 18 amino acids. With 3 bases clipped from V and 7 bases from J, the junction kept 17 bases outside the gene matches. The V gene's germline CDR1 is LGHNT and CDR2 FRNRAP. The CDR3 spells CASGFTVLAPTDDGELFF. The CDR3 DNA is TGTGCTAGTGGTTTCACCGTACTAGCGCCCACGGACGACGGGGAGCTGTTTTTT.

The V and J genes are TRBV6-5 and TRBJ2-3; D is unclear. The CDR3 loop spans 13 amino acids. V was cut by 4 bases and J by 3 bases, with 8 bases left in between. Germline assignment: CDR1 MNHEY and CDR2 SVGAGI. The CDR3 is CASSFGLTDTQYF. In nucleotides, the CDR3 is TGTGCCAGCAGTTTCGGCTTGACAGATACGCAGTATTTT.

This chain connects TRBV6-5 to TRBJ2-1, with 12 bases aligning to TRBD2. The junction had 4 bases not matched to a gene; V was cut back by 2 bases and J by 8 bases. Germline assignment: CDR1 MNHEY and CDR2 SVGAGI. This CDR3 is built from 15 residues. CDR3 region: CASSYEPSGGDEQFF. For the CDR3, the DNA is TGTGCCAGCAGTTACGAGCCTAGCGGGGGGGATGAGCAGTTCTTC.

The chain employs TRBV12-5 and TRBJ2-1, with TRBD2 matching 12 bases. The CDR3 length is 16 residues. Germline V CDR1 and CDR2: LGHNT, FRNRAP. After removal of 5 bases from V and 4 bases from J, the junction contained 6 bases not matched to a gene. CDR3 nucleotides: TGTGCTAGTGGTCCCGGACTAGCGGGACGATACAATGAGCAGTTCTTC. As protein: CASGPGLAGRYNEQFF.

The CDR3: CASSITGVLSNQPQHF. CDR3 coding DNA: TGTGCCAGCAGCATCACAGGGGTATTGAGCAATCAGCCCCAGCATTTT. The V gene is TRBV5-5, the J gene TRBJ1-5, with 7 bases that match TRBD1. The CDR3 has 16 amino acids. Germline assignment: CDR1 SGHKS and CDR2 YYEKEE (reference sequence). V lost 4 bases to trimming and J lost 1 base; unmatched junction nucleotides: 8.

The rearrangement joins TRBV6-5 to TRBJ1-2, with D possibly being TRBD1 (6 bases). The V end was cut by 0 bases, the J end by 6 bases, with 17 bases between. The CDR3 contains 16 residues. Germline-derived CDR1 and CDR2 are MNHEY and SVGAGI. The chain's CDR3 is CASSYSKQGGFDGYTF. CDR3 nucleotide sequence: TGTGCCAGCAGTTACTCTAAACAGGGCGGTTTCGATGGCTACACCTTC.

CDR3 nucleotides: TGCGCCAGCAGCCTTCCTAGCGGGGTCACAGATACGCAGTATTTT. Translation gives CASSLPSGVTDTQYF. The rearrangement uses TRBV4-1 and TRBJ2-3; 9 nucleotides agree with TRBD2. V shed 4 bases, J shed 2 bases, and the junction held 4 bases outside the gene matches. Germline lookup yields CDR1 MGHRA and CDR2 YSYEKL. This CDR3 comprises 15 residues.

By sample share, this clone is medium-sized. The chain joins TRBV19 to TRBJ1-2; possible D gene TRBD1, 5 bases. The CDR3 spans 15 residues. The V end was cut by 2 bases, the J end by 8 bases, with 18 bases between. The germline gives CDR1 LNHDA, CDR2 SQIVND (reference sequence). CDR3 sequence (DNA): TGTGCCAGTAGTATAAGGGACCCATTCTTTGGGGGCTACACCTTC. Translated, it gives CASSIRDPFFGGYTF.